The 31 T cell receptor beta chains in this list originate from one sample, sequenced in a study of radiotherapy plus CTLA-4 blockade in lung cancer. The table came from immunoSEQ multiplex PCR; TCRdb's copy has only in-frame clones and leaves some out. In the table there are about 93,000 clones, just over 85% of which are singletons. This specimen consisted of peripheral blood, obtained from a patient treated with radiotherapy plus ipilimumab. These receptors were taken from a human donor with non-small cell lung cancer that progressed on radiotherapy plus ipilimumab.

The chain is built from TRBV5-1 and TRBJ2-7; 10 bases map to TRBD1. This CDR3 is built from 17 residues. Germline CDR1 reads SGHRS; CDR2 reads YFSETQ. Trimming removed 0 bases from V and 0 bases from J; junction bases left unmatched: 6. CDR3 region: CASSLVAGQGISYEQYF. The CDR3 coding sequence is TGCGCCAGCAGCTTGGTCGCGGGACAGGGGATCTCCTACGAGCAGTACTTC.

The V and J genes are TRBV19 and TRBJ2-1, with D perhaps matching TRBD1 (6 bases). The V gene's germline CDR1 is LNHDA and CDR2 SQIVND (reference sequence). V was pared by 6 bases and J by 1 base, with 10 bases between. The CDR3 covers 14 residues. The CDR3 loop reads CASRKRGSYNEQFF. The CDR3 DNA follows: TGTGCCAGTAGAAAGAGGGGGTCCTACAATGAGCAGTTCTTC.

About this clone itself: This same CDR3 is encoded by further DNA sequences in the sample. The genes are TRBV28 and TRBJ2-7, with a weak D call TRBD1 (5 bases). This CDR3 has 14 residues. Germline loops: CDR1 MDHEN, CDR2 SYDVKM. V gave up 5 bases and J gave up 4 bases, with 15 bases separating them. The CDR3 DNA follows: TGTGCCAGCAGTCCCCCAATGGGGCAGTACGAGCAGTACTTC. Its protein product is CASSPPMGQYEQYF.

The chain couples TRBV4-1 to TRBJ1-4; D remains ambiguous. The CDR3 sequence is 16 residues long. In germline, CDR1 is MGHRA, CDR2 YSYEKL. V lost 0 bases to trimming and J lost 8 bases, with 16 bases between them. The DNA for the CDR3 is TGCGCCAGCAGCCAAGATACAAGAGGGAGGGAAGAAAAACTGTTTTTT. Translation: CASSQDTRGREEKLFF.

CDR3 DNA: TGTGCCAGCAAGGACAGGAACACAGATACGCAGTATTTT. Residues: CASKDRNTDTQYF. This chain connects TRBV27 to TRBJ2-3; 7 bases are a match to TRBD1. Germline CDR1 and CDR2: MNHEY and SMNVEV (reference sequence). The ends lost 7 bases at V and 2 bases at J; junction bases unmatched: 3. The CDR3 totals 13 residues.

V usage is TRBV7-3 and J usage is TRBJ2-3, with TRBD2 matching over 10 bases. The germline CDR1 and CDR2 sequences are SGHTA and FQGTGA. V lost 4 bases and J lost 6; bases outside the gene matches: 7. The CDR3 consists of 15 residues. This CDR3 reads CASSSSGRARDTQYF. Written as DNA, the CDR3 is TGTGCCAGCAGCTCAAGCGGGAGGGCCAGGGATACGCAGTATTTT.

The gene calls are TRBV7-9 and TRBJ2-3; D is possibly TRBD1 or TRBD2 (5 bases each). Trimming shortened V by 7 bases and J by 3 bases, and 11 bases separated the two germline ends. The CDR3 covers 13 residues. Germline CDR1 SEHNR, CDR2 FQNEAQ (reference sequence). CDR3 region: CASIFWGTDTQYF. CDR3 DNA sequence: TGTGCCAGCATCTTCTGGGGGACAGATACGCAGTATTTT.

This clone was detected once. The chain uses TRBV19 and TRBJ2-4, with a possible D match to TRBD1 (7 bases). Trimming cost V 1 base and J 6 bases, with 16 bases left between them. CDR1 and CDR2 (germline): LNHDA, SQIVND (reference sequence). CDR3 length equals 16 residues. The CDR3 protein is CASSIGVRQGGNIQYF. The CDR3 DNA reads as TGTGCCAGTAGTATAGGGGTTAGGCAGGGGGGAAACATTCAGTACTTC.

This clone was picked up one time. The V call is TRBV2, the J call TRBJ2-5, with D hard to call. In germline, CDR1 is SNHLY, CDR2 FYNNEI. The germline V and J ends were trimmed by 6 bases and 4 bases, with 9 bases remaining between them. The CDR3 totals 12 residues. The CDR3 spells CASSALRETQYF. The CDR3 nucleotides read TGTGCCAGCAGCGCGTTAAGAGAGACCCAGTACTTC.

This clone has just one count. The V call is TRBV5-4, the J call TRBJ2-5, with 13 bases identical to TRBD2. Germline lookup yields CDR1 SGHNT and CDR2 YYREEE (reference sequence). Trimming cost V 4 bases and J 4 bases; bases outside gene matches: 7. The CDR3 length is 16 residues. This chain's CDR3 is CASSDRTSGSVETQYF. CDR3 in DNA: TGTGCCAGCAGCGACAGGACTAGCGGGAGTGTAGAGACCCAGTACTTC.

CDR3 in amino acids: CASSLAAESVQFF. CDR3 sequence (DNA): TGCGCCAGCAGCTTGGCCGCGGAGAGCGTGCAGTTCTTC. The V and J genes are TRBV5-1 and TRBJ2-1, with D unclear. The CDR3 has 13 amino acids. Germline V CDR1 and CDR2: SGHRS, YFSETQ. The V and J ends lost 0 bases and 12 bases respectively, with 13 bases between them.

J is TRBJ1-1 and V is TRBV7-6; D is possibly TRBD1 (6 bases). Trimming removed 1 base from V and 2 bases from J, with 14 bases in between. The CDR3 consists of 16 residues. Germline V lookup: CDR1 SGHVS, CDR2 FNYEAQ. The CDR3 here is CASSLGGGLGNTEAFF. The CDR3 nucleotides are TGTGCCAGCAGCTTAGGAGGGGGACTAGGCAACACTGAAGCTTTCTTT.

The sample holds a few counts of this clone. The V gene is TRBV28, the J gene TRBJ1-3, with D possibly matching TRBD1 (5 bases). Deletions cut 0 bases from V and 0 bases from J, with 12 bases between. The CDR3 loop spans 17 amino acids. Germline V gene data show CDR1 as MDHEN and CDR2 as SYDVKM. DNA for the CDR3: TGTGCCAGCAGTTTATGGAGGGGACCCCGCTCTGGAAACACCATATATTTT. It translates to CASSLWRGPRSGNTIYF. Full variable domain (outside the CDR3, taken from reference TRBV28 and TRBJ1-3): DVKVTQSSRYLVKRTGEKVFLECVQDMDHENMFWYRQDPGLGLRLIYFSYDVKMKEKGDIPEGYSVSREKKERFSLILESASTNQTSMYLCASSLWRGPRSGNTIYFGEGSWLTVV.

J is TRBJ2-6 and V is TRBV5-1; D is perhaps TRBD1 or TRBD2 (5 bases each). V shed 3 bases and J shed 3 bases, with 19 bases lying between them. Germline V gives CDR1 SGHRS, CDR2 YFSETQ. The CDR3 covers 18 residues. The CDR3 nucleotides are TGCGCCAGCAGCTCACCGGGACCACCGACTGTTGGGGCCAACGTCCTGACTTTC. Its translation is CASSSPGPPTVGANVLTF. The full variable domain, in which reference TRBV5-1 and TRBJ2-6 provide the parts outside the CDR3, is KAGVTQTPRYLIKTRGQQVTLSCSPISGHRSVSWYQQTPGQGLQFLFEYFSETQRNKGNFPGRFSGRQFSNSRSEMNVSTLELGDSALYLCASSSPGPPTVGANVLTFGAGSRLTVL.

This clone was detected only once. This chain links TRBV27 with TRBJ2-7; 13 nucleotides agree with TRBD2. Trimming took 3 bases from V and 7 from J; bases not matched to a gene: 12. CDR1 is MNHEY, CDR2 SMNVEV, per germline (reference sequence). The CDR3 is made up of 17 amino acids. The CDR3 loop reads CASSLLRGTSGIREQYF. CDR3 DNA sequence: TGTGCCAGCAGTTTGCTCCGCGGGACTAGCGGGATAAGGGAGCAGTACTTC.

This rearrangement joins TRBV5-1 to TRBJ1-1; tentative D call: TRBD1 (6 bases). Germline V CDR1 and CDR2: SGHRS, YFSETQ. This CDR3 has 14 residues. Between the trimmed V and J ends, which lost 0 bases and 6 bases, there was a span of 12 bases. The CDR3 sequence: CASSLGQGRAEAFF. CDR3 DNA sequence: TGCGCCAGCAGCTTGGGGCAGGGGCGCGCTGAAGCTTTCTTT.

The V and J genes are TRBV6-5 and TRBJ2-7; D unclear. Germline lookup yields CDR1 MNHEY and CDR2 SVGAGI. V was cut by 5 bases and J by 7 bases, with 15 bases left in between. The CDR3 has 13 residues. The CDR3 DNA is TGTGCCAGCAGTCCATCCTATATACAGGAGCAGTACTTC. Amino acid sequence: CASSPSYIQEQYF.

This clone appeared once. The chain joins TRBV5-1 to TRBJ2-2; D not certain. Trimming removed 2 bases at V and 3 bases at J, with 14 bases between. Germline V lookup: CDR1 SGHRS, CDR2 YFSETQ. The CDR3 extends over 16 amino acids. The CDR3 bases are TGCGCCAGCAGCTTTAGTGGACCCAAGGACACCGGGGAGCTGTTTTTT. This sequence encodes CASSFSGPKDTGELFF.

The gene calls are TRBV15 and TRBJ1-5; TRBD1 might be the D (5 bases). The germline V and J ends were trimmed by 8 bases and 3 bases, with 32 bases remaining between them. This CDR3 region has 20 residues. Germline CDR1 reads LNHNV; CDR2 reads YYDKDF (reference sequence). This CDR3 reads CATRMYRGVGATGVNQPQHF. CDR3 DNA sequence: TGTGCCACCCGGATGTATCGAGGTGTGGGAGCTACGGGGGTCAATCAGCCCCAGCATTTT.

The rearrangement joins TRBV27 to TRBJ2-3; 9 bases match TRBD2. CDR1 and CDR2 from the germline V gene are MNHEY and SMNVEV (reference sequence). Trimming at V came to 4 bases and at J to 5 bases, leaving 7 bases not matched to a gene. This CDR3 spans 15 amino acids. The CDR3 sequence: CASSSGGRVQDTQYF. The CDR3 bases are TGTGCCAGCAGTTCAGGCGGGAGGGTCCAAGATACGCAGTATTTT.

This chain uses TRBV5-1 with TRBJ2-3; TRBD1 is a possible D gene (5 bases). Deletions cut 4 bases from V and 2 bases from J, with 17 bases between. Germline V CDR1 and CDR2: SGHRS, YFSETQ. This CDR3 spans 16 amino acids. The CDR3 loop is CASSRDWTPATDTQYF. For the CDR3, the DNA is TGCGCCAGCAGCCGCGACTGGACACCGGCCACAGATACGCAGTATTTT.

Note on this clone: No conserved phenylalanine or tryptophan ends this CDR3, so it is likely a read error. This chain joins TRBV19 and TRBJ2-7; D is possibly TRBD2 (6 bases). Germline V gives CDR1 LNHDA, CDR2 SQIVND (reference sequence). Trimming took 5 bases from V and 3 from J, leaving 11 bases between them. This CDR3 region has 13 residues. The CDR3: CASSPGLDYEQYL. The CDR3 DNA reads as TGTGCCAGTAGTCCGGGACTCGACTACGAGCAGTACCTC.

The chain couples TRBV4-1 to TRBJ2-7; the match to TRBD2 covers 10 bases. Trimming took 1 base from V and 2 from J; bases not matched to a gene: 8. Germline V CDR1 and CDR2: MGHRA, YSYEKL. This CDR3 contains 17 residues. The CDR3 is CASSQGTGLAEPYEQYF. The CDR3 bases are TGCGCCAGCAGCCAAGGAACAGGACTAGCGGAGCCCTACGAGCAGTACTTC.

On this clone: This specimen includes other DNA sequences encoding the same CDR3. The genes are TRBV18 and TRBJ2-7, with D uncertain. The V end lost 3 bases, the J end lost 3 bases, and 9 bases lay between the germline ends. The CDR3 contains 13 residues. Per germline, CDR1 KGHSH and CDR2 LQKENI. CDR3 amino acids: CASSPGTDYEQYF. The CDR3 bases are TGTGCCAGCTCACCCGGCACGGACTACGAGCAGTACTTC.

The table lists this clone with a count of one. The chain uses TRBV9 and TRBJ1-2; TRBD1 agrees at 12 bases. The germline CDR1 and CDR2 sequences are SGDLS and YYNGEE. The CDR3 is 16 amino acids. V lost 0 bases, J lost 6 bases, and 6 bases stayed unmatched. The CDR3 protein is CASSVAGQGALHGYTF. The CDR3 DNA reads as TGTGCCAGCAGCGTAGCGGGACAGGGGGCGCTTCATGGCTACACCTTC.

This clone has only one observation. The chain employs TRBV6-5 and TRBJ1-1; unclear D gene. CDR3 length: 15 amino acids. V lost 8 bases, J lost 4 bases, and 20 bases lay in between. Germline V CDR1 and CDR2: MNHEY, SVGAGI. The CDR3 sequence is CASGEGRVSGTEAFF. The CDR3 DNA sequence: TGTGCCAGCGGCGAAGGGAGGGTTTCGGGCACTGAAGCTTTCTTT.

The V call is TRBV7-3, the J call TRBJ2-5; D possibly corresponds to TRBD2 (6 bases). In germline, CDR1 is SGHTA, CDR2 FQGTGA. V lost 0 bases and J 9 bases, leaving 11 bases between the germline ends. The CDR3 length is 13 residues. The CDR3: CASSLTGDSAQYF. The CDR3 DNA reads TGTGCCAGCAGCTTAACGGGGGACTCTGCCCAGTACTTC.

The chain carries TRBV30 and TRBJ2-7, with TRBD2 identical over 11 bases. CDR3 length: 15 residues. The V gene end was trimmed by 2 bases and the J gene end by 0 bases; junction bases not matched to a gene: 3. Germline V gene data show CDR1 as GTSNPN and CDR2 as SVGIG (reference sequence). CDR3 in DNA: TGTGCCTGGAGTCGACTAGCGGGAAACTCCTACGAGCAGTACTTC. Translating gives CAWSRLAGNSYEQYF.

This chain uses TRBV6-5 with TRBJ2-2; 8 nucleotides line up with TRBD2. V shed 0 bases, J shed 3 bases, and the junction held 3 bases outside the gene matches. This CDR3 has 16 amino acids. Germline CDR1 MNHEY, CDR2 SVGAGI. In nucleotides, the CDR3 is TGTGCCAGCAGTTACTCGATGCGGGGGGACACCGGGGAGCTGTTTTTT. Translated: CASSYSMRGDTGELFF.

J is TRBJ2-1 and V is TRBV9, with TRBD2 matching over 7 bases. CDR1 and CDR2 from the germline V gene are SGDLS and YYNGEE. This CDR3 contains 15 residues. The ends lost 2 bases at V and 7 bases at J; junction bases unmatched: 9. CDR3 loop: CASSVTAGDLNEQFF. As DNA, the CDR3 is TGTGCCAGCAGCGTTACGGCGGGAGACTTGAATGAGCAGTTCTTC.

The V call is TRBV11-2, the J call TRBJ2-1, with D possibly being TRBD2 (6 bases). The CDR3 is 17 amino acids. The V gene lost 7 bases and the J gene lost 7 bases, with 26 bases spanning the gap. Germline lookup yields CDR1 SGHAT and CDR2 FQNNGV. The CDR3 sequence: CASNPGRGPDSINEQFF. The CDR3 bases are TGTGCCAGCAACCCCGGGCGGGGACCCGACTCGATTAATGAGCAGTTCTTC.